This T cell receptor beta chain was found in a study of regulatory T cells in long-lasting Graves disease (dated by TCRdb to the early 2020s). Background for the entire study: Persistent Graves' disease was defined as persistently positive TSH receptor autoantibodies together with antithyroid drug treatment for over 5 years. Persistent Graves' disease patients in the clinical cohort had taken antithyroid drugs for roughly ten years on average. TCR sequencing covered approximately 13 persistent and around 20 newly diagnosed Graves' disease patients, some 33 samples in total. This study used TCR sequencing and RNA sequencing of peripheral blood to compare persistent Graves' disease patients against newly diagnosed Graves' disease patients. The study was registered as a clinical trial and conducted in China.

What the study reported, not specific to this receptor: Persistent disease showed preferential use of TRBV28, TRBJ1-2 and TRBJ2-5, whereas newly diagnosed disease favored TRBV20-1 and TRBJ2-1. Lower TCR Shannon entropy and fewer highly expanded clones were observed in persistent Graves' disease patients than in newly diagnosed patients, which suggested clonal expansion. The authors acknowledged the small sample size as a limitation that may reduce accuracy. Sequencing and analysis were restricted to the TCR beta chain. The study examined only peripheral blood because the primary lesion, thyroid tissue, could not be accessed. Patients with persistent disease shared more public clonotypes (around 3,000) than newly diagnosed patients did (around 930).

Based on the germline V gene (reference sequence), the CDR1 and CDR2 sequences are SEHNR and FQNEAQ. V is cut back by 5 bases and J by 6 bases, with 11 bases in the junction unmatched. The CDR3 measures 15 amino acids from cysteine to phenylalanine. Of all the DNA, just the CDR3 is kept, 45 bases in frame from base 1. Libraries came from multiplex PCR. The sequencing machine was an Illumina HiSeq 4000. CDR3 regions were amplified by Arm-PCR with iRepertoire HTBI primers to construct TCR beta libraries. Before sequencing, the PCR products went through gel purification. The original methods were these. A total of fewer than 80 TRBV and more than twelve TRBJ segments were identified across samples and were used for gene usage analysis of CDR3 amino acid clonotypes. COPE and FqMerger were used to merge the filtered high-quality paired reads into contigs. BLAST was used to align contigs to IMGT TRBV, TRBD and TRBJ reference genes, with CDR3 defined following IMGT. Highly expanded clones were defined as clonotypes with a frequency above 0.1%. Repertoire diversity was measured by Shannon entropy, and V-J evenness by the Gini coefficient. A clonotype found in more than one individual was treated as public. TCRdb itself trimmed the public reads at Q25 with fastp, ran MiXCR and retained productive beta chains. Identical CDR3 proteins give one entry, which carries the most common genes and DNA. The authors' filters were not applied to this entry. This sample holds some 430,000 distinct CDR3 sequences; around a fifth were observed only once. The biggest ten clones account for less than 9% of the sample.

The sample's time point label, decoded: persistent/refractory GD, antithyroid drugs over 5 years with positive TRAb. RNA was extracted from PBMCs in TRIzol for both TCR sequencing and RNA sequencing. The diagnosis of Graves' disease followed American Thyroid Association guidelines. Recruitment of patients was carried out at an endocrinology department in Xi'an, China. Each patient gave 9 to 10 milliliters of peripheral blood, collected in an EDTA anticoagulant tube. Ficoll Paque Plus density gradient separation was used to isolate PBMCs, and no additional T cell sorting was done. RNA quality was checked with an Agilent 2100 Bioanalyzer and agarose gel, and concentration with a NanoDrop 2000. Remarks on this clonotype: Which antigen it targets is not known. Per-base qualities were not stored, and no clone one base away is much larger.

The specimen was peripheral blood mononuclear cells (PBMCs), collected when the disease was refractory, from a patient treated with antithyroid drugs. The clonotype was recovered from a female donor with Graves disease. Recombination joined TRBV7-9 with TRBJ2-7; 9 central bases correspond to TRBD1. The DNA sequence is TGTGCCAGCAGCCCCCCGGGACAGGGTTTACTCGAGCAGTACTTC. It translates to CASSPPGQGLLEQYF.